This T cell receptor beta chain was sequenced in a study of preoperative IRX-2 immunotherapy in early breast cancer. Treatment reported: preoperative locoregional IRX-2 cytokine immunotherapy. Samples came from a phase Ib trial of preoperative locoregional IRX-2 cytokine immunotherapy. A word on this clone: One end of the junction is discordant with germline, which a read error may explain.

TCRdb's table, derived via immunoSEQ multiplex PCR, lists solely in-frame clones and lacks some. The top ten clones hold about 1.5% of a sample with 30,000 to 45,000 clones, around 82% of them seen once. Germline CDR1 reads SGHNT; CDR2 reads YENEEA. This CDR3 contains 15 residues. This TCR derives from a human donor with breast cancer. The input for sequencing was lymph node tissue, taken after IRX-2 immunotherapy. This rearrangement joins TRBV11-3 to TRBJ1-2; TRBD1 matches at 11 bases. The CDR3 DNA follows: TGTGCCAGCAGCTTGGACAGGGGGCTAAGCTATGGCTACACCTTT. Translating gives CASSLDRGLSYGYTF.